These T cell receptor beta chains were read from a single sample in a study of T cell responses to AZD1222 COVID-19 vaccine. Generated by immunoSEQ multiplex PCR, the TCRdb table keeps only in-frame clones and is missing some. The sample holds 60,000 to 85,000 clones, around 90% seen once. This sample comprised peripheral blood, obtained 28 days after the second AZD1222 dose. The source is an adult who received the AZD1222 COVID-19 vaccine. Each CDR3 is given with its conserved first and last residue. The order of the fields is clone size, J gene, V gene, CDR3 protein. Not all rows give a size; the values are once, few, many and, for expanded clones, a class.

>-|TRBJ1-2|TRBV7-9
CASSPGGVYGYTF
>-|TRBJ2-2|TRBV7-9
CASSNHRDRGSTGELFF
>-|TRBJ1-1|TRBV2
CASSTRGVTPNTEAFF
>once|TRBJ1-5|TRBV9
CASSEDSSNQPQHF
>-|TRBJ1-1|TRBV12-3/TRBV12-4
CASSFSSRLEAFF
>-|TRBJ2-5|TRBV28
CASSYSQGGFETQYF
>-|TRBJ1-1|TRBV3-1/TRBV3-2
CASSHTLTGGTEAFF
>-|TRBJ1-5|TRBV10-3
CAISESIQTNQPQHF
>-|TRBJ1-1|TRBV9
CAILPGQGIGEAFF
>-|TRBJ1-1|TRBV5-6
CASSLLGSGTEAFF